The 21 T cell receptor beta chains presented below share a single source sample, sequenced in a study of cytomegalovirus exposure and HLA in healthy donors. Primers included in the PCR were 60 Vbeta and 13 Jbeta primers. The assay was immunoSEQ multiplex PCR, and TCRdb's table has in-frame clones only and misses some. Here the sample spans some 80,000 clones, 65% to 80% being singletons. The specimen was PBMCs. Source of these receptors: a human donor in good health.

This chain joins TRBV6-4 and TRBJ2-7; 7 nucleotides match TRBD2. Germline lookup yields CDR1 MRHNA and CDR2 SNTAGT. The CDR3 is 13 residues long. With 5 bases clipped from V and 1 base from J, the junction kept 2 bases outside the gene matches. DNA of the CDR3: TGTGCCAGCAGTCCGGGGGGTTCCTACGAGCAGTACTTC. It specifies CASSPGGSYEQYF.

DNA of the CDR3: TGCAGCGTTGGTTCGGGGAGGAATGAGCAGTTCTTC. This gives the protein CSVGSGRNEQFF. This chain joins TRBV29-1 and TRBJ2-1; D possibly corresponds to TRBD2 (6 bases). CDR3 length: 12 amino acids. Germline V gene lookup returns CDR1 SQVTM and CDR2 ANQGSEA. The V end was cut by 4 bases, the J end by 7 bases, with 11 bases between.

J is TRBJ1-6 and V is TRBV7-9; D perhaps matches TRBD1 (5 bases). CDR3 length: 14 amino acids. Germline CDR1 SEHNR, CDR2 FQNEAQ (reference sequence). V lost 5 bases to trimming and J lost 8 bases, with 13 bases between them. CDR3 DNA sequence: TGTGCCAGCAGCCAGGAGGGGTGGCATTCACCCCTCCACTTT. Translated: CASSQEGWHSPLHF.

CDR3 loop: CASSLVAGGTDTQYF. As DNA, the CDR3 is TGTGCCAGCAGCTTGGTAGCGGGGGGTACAGATACGCAGTATTTT. The chain carries TRBV5-4 and TRBJ2-3, with 10 bases matching TRBD2. The V segment lost 0 bases and the J segment 3 bases; nucleotides outside the gene matches: 1. Germline V lookup: CDR1 SGHNT, CDR2 YYREEE (reference sequence). The CDR3 length is 15 residues.

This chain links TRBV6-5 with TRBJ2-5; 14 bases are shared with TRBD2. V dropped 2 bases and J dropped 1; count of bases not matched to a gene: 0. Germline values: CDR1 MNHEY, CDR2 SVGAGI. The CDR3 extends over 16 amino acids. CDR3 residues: CASSYGLAGGQETQYF. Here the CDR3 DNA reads TGTGCCAGCAGTTACGGACTAGCGGGAGGCCAAGAGACCCAGTACTTC.

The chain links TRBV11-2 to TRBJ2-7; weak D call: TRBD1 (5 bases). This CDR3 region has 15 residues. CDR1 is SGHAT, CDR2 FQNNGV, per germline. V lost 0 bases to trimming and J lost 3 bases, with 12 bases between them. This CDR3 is CASSLEQAPNYEQYF. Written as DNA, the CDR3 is TGTGCCAGCAGCTTAGAACAGGCCCCAAACTACGAGCAGTACTTC.

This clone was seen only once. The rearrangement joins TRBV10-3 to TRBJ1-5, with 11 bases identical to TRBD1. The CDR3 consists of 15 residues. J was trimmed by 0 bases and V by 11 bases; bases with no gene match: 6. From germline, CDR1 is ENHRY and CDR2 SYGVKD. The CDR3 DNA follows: TGTGCCGCAGGGACAGGGGGAAATAGCAATCAGCCCCAGCATTTT. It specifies CAAGTGGNSNQPQHF.

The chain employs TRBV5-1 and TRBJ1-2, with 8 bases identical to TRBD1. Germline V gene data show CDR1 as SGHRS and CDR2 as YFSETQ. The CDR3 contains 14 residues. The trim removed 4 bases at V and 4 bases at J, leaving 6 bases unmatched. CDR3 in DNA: TGCGCCAGCAGCACTTCAGGACAGGGCTATGGCTACACCTTC. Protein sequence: CASSTSGQGYGYTF. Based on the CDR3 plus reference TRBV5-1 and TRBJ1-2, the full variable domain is KAGVTQTPRYLIKTRGQQVTLSCSPISGHRSVSWYQQTPGQGLQFLFEYFSETQRNKGNFPGRFSGRQFSNSRSEMNVSTLELGDSALYLCASSTSGQGYGYTFGSGTRLTVV.

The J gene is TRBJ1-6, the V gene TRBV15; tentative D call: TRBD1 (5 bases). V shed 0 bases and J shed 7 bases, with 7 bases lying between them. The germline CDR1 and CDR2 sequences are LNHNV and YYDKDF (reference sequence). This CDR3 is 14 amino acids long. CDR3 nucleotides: TGTGCCACCAGCAGAGATAAGGGGAATTCACCCCTCCACTTT. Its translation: CATSRDKGNSPLHF. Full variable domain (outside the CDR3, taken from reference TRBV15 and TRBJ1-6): DAMVIQNPRYQVTQFGKPVTLSCSQTLNHNVMYWYQQKSSQAPKLLFHYYDKDFNNEADTPDNFQSRRPNTSFCFLDIRSPGLGDTAMYLCATSRDKGNSPLHFGNGTRLTVT.

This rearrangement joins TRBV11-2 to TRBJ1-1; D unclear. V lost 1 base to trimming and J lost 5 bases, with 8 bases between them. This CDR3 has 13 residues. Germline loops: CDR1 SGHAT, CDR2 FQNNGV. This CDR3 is CASSLAPGTEAFF. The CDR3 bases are TGTGCCAGCAGCTTAGCCCCGGGGACTGAAGCTTTCTTT. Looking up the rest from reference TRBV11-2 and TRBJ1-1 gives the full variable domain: EAGVAQSPRYKIIEKRQSVAFWCNPISGHATLYWYQQILGQGPKLLIQFQNNGVVDDSQLPKDRFSAERLKGVDSTLKIQPAKLEDSAVYLCASSLAPGTEAFFGQGTRLTVV.

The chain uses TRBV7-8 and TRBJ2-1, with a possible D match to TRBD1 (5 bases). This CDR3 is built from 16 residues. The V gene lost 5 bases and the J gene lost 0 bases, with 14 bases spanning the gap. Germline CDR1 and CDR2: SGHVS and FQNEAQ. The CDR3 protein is CASSKQVLYSYNEQFF. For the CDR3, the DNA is TGTGCCAGCAGCAAACAGGTTTTGTACTCCTACAATGAGCAGTTCTTC. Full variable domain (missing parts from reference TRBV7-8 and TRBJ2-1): GAGVSQSPRYKVAKRGQDVALRCDPISGHVSLFWYQQALGQGPEFLTYFQNEAQLDKSGLPSDRFFAERPEGSVSTLKIQRTQQEDSAVYLCASSKQVLYSYNEQFFGPGTRLTVL.

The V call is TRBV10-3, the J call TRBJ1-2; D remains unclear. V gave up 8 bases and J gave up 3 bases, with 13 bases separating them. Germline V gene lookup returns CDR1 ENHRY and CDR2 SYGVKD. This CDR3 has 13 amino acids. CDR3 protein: CAISRGEDYGYTF. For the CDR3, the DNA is TGTGCCATCTCCCGAGGAGAGGACTATGGCTACACCTTC.

In nucleotides, the CDR3 is TGCGCCAGCAGCCAACGGACAGGGGCCCATCAGCCCCAGCATTTT. It translates to CASSQRTGAHQPQHF. The rearrangement joins TRBV4-1 to TRBJ1-5; TRBD1 agrees at 9 bases. With 2 bases clipped from V and 5 bases from J, the junction kept 4 bases outside the gene matches. Germline CDR1 reads MGHRA; CDR2 reads YSYEKL. The CDR3 runs to 15 residues.

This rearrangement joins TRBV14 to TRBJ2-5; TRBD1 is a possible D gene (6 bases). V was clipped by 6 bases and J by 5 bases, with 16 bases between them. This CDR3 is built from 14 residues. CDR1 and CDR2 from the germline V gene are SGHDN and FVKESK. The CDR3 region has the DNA TGTGCCAGCAGTCAAAACAGGGTTTCGGAGACCCAGTACTTC. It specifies CASSQNRVSETQYF.

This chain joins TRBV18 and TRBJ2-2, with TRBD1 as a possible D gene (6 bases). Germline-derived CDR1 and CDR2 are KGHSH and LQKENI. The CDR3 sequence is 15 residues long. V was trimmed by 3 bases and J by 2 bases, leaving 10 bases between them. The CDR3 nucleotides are TGTGCCAGCTCACCGTCGACAGGAAACACCGGGGAGCTGTTTTTT. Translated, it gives CASSPSTGNTGELFF.

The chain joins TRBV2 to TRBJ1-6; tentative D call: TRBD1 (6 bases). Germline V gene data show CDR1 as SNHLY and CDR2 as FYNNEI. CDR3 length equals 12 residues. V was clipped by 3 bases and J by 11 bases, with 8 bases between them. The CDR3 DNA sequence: TGTGCCAGCAGTGAGACAGGCCCACCCCTCCACTTT. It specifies CASSETGPPLHF. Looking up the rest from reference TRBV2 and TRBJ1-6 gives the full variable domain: EPEVTQTPSHQVTQMGQEVILRCVPISNHLYFYWYRQILGQKVEFLVSFYNNEISEKSEIFDDQFSVERPDGSNFTLKIRSTKLEDSAMYFCASSETGPPLHFGNGTRLTVT.

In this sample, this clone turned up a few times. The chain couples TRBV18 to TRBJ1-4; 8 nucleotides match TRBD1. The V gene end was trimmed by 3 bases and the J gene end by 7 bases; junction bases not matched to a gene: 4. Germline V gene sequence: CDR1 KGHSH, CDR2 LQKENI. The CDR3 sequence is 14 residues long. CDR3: CASSPDRGTEKLFF. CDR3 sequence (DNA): TGTGCCAGCTCACCCGACAGGGGAACTGAAAAACTGTTTTTT. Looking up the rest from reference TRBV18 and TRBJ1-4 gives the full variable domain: NAGVMQNPRHLVRRRGQEARLRCSPMKGHSHVYWYRQLPEEGLKFMVYLQKENIIDESGMPKERFSAEFPKEGPSILRIQQVVRGDSAAYFCASSPDRGTEKLFFGSGTQLSVL.

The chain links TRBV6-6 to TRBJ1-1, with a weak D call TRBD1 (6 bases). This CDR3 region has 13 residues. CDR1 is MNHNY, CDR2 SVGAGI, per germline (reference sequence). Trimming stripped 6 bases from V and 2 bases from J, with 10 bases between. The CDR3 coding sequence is TGTGCCAGCAGCCTAGGGGGTAACACTGAAGCTTTCTTT. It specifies CASSLGGNTEAFF.

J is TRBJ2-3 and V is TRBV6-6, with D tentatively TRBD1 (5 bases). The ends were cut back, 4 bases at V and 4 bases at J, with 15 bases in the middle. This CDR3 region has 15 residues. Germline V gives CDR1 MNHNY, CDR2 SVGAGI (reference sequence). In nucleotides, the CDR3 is TGTGCCAGCAGTTTGGGGCACGGTATCCCAGATACGCAGTATTTT. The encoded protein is CASSLGHGIPDTQYF.

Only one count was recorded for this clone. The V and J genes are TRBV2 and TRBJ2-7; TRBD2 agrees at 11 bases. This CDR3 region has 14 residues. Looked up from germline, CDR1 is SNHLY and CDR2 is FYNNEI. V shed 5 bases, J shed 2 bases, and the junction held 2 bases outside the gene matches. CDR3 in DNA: TGTGCCAGCAGTAATAGCGGGGGGGCCTACGAGCAGTACTTC. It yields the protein CASSNSGGAYEQYF.

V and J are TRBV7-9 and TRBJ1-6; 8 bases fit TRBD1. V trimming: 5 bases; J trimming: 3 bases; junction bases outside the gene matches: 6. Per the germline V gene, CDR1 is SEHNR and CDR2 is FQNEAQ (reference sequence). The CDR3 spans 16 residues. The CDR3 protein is CASSPGGQDYNSPLHF. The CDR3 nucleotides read TGTGCCAGCAGCCCGGGGGGACAGGACTATAATTCACCCCTCCACTTT.